Below, 23 T cell receptor beta chains from the same sample are listed, as sequenced in a study of T cells expressing NK-cell markers. Using the 5' RACE reads, TCRdb records one entry per CDR3 protein without DNA. The table for this sample gives some 300,000 distinct CDR3 sequences. Sequenced: blood T cells: a sorted CD56 or NKG2C T cell subset, CD4+ or CD8+ T cells, or bulk PBMC T cells (not recorded which). The receptors shown here come from a young man in good health.

The V call is TRBV18, the J call TRBJ2-1; TCRdb's D call of TRBD2 is untestable without DNA. The germline CDR1 and CDR2 sequences are KGHSH and LQKENI. The CDR3 has 15 residues. The CDR3 spells CASSPQREGYNEQFF.

The chain carries TRBV7-3 and TRBJ2-7; TCRdb's D call of TRBD1 is untestable without DNA. The germline V gene has CDR1 SGHTA and CDR2 FQGTGA. This CDR3 is 12 amino acids long. The chain's CDR3 is CASSSGVNEQYF. Full variable domain (rest looked up from reference TRBV7-3 and TRBJ2-7): GAGVSQTPSNKVTEKGKYVELRCDPISGHTALYWYRQSLGQGPEFLIYFQGTGAADDSGLPNDRFFAVRPEGSVSTLKIQRTERGDSAVYLCASSSGVNEQYFGPGTRLTVT.

V gene TRBV20-1 combines with J gene TRBJ2-7; TCRdb names TRBD1, which stays unverified in the absence of DNA. Germline V gene data show CDR1 as DFQATT and CDR2 as SNEGSKA (reference sequence). The CDR3 extends over 14 amino acids. CDR3 region: CSARGAGRGYEQYF.

The J gene is TRBJ2-7, the V gene TRBV18; absent DNA, TCRdb's TRBD1 call cannot be checked. Germline-derived CDR1 and CDR2 are KGHSH and LQKENI. The CDR3 extends over 13 amino acids. CDR3 residues: CASRPDSAYEQYF.

The genes are TRBV20-1 and TRBJ2-3; TCRdb lists TRBD2, though no DNA is available to test this call. Germline V CDR1 and CDR2: DFQATT, SNEGSKA (reference sequence). The CDR3 sequence is 16 residues long. CDR3 sequence: CSASSYLAGVTDTQYF.

This chain uses TRBV29-1 with TRBJ2-5; the TRBD2 assignment by TCRdb is unverifiable without DNA. CDR3 size: 15 residues. Germline V gene sequence: CDR1 SQVTM, CDR2 ANQGSEA. The CDR3 region is CSVEVPAGGRETQYF.

The chain combines TRBV10-2 with TRBJ2-3. CDR1 and CDR2 from the germline V gene are WSHSY and SAAADI. This CDR3 comprises 15 residues. The CDR3 here is CASSLGGISTDTQYF.

The CDR3 loop reads CASTAGGSDTQYF. This chain uses TRBV2 with TRBJ2-3; checking the TCRdb D call of TRBD2 is not possible without DNA. The CDR3 runs 13 residues. The germline CDR1 and CDR2 sequences are SNHLY and FYNNEI.

This chain links TRBV6-1 with TRBJ2-7; the D gene TCRdb calls, TRBD1, cannot be checked with no DNA. This CDR3 has 14 amino acids. The V gene's germline CDR1 is MNHNS and CDR2 SASEGT. The CDR3 loop is CASSSGTEHYEQYF.

This chain links TRBV12-3 or TRBV12-4 with TRBJ1-5; TCRdb returns TRBD1, unconfirmable since there is no DNA. CDR3 length equals 14 residues. CDR3 amino acids: CASSNSRDLSPQHF.

The gene calls are TRBV20-1 and TRBJ2-1. This CDR3 spans 13 amino acids. The V gene's germline CDR1 is DFQATT and CDR2 SNEGSKA (reference sequence). CDR3 region: CSASRSSYNEQFF.

The V and J genes are TRBV20-1 and TRBJ1-5; TCRdb reports TRBD1, a call that lacks DNA to check it against. The CDR3 is 15 residues long. The V gene's germline CDR1 is DFQATT and CDR2 SNEGSKA (reference sequence). The CDR3 region is CSARKGKVWSQPQHF.

The chain employs TRBV1 and TRBJ2-7. TRBV1 is tagged as a pseudogene. This CDR3 is built from 15 residues. The CDR3 sequence is CTSSQDRDCCSEQYF.

V gene TRBV7-2 combines with J gene TRBJ2-2; TCRdb selects TRBD2, and the lack of DNA leaves this call unchecked. There are 17 residues in the CDR3. In germline, CDR1 is SGHTA, CDR2 FQGNSA. CDR3 amino acids: CASSLGAGDLYTGELFF.

This chain connects TRBV10-3 to TRBJ2-5; TCRdb's assignment of TRBD2 cannot be checked, as there is no DNA. The germline gives CDR1 ENHRY, CDR2 SYGVKD. The CDR3 extends over 14 amino acids. CDR3 sequence reads: CAISESGGMETQYF.

J is TRBJ1-4 and V is TRBV12-3 or TRBV12-4; TCRdb's D call, TRBD1, is unchecked because there is no DNA. This CDR3 comprises 15 residues. Here the CDR3 reads CASSFSGGSSEKLFF.

V usage is TRBV5-1 and J usage is TRBJ1-5. The CDR3 is 16 residues long. Germline assignment: CDR1 SGHRS and CDR2 YFSETQ. CDR3 residues: CASSLGPNQGNQPQHF.

The chain carries TRBV12-3 or TRBV12-4 and TRBJ2-3; the TCRdb call, TRBD2, lacks DNA for checking. The CDR3 loop spans 17 amino acids. This CDR3 reads CASSFGGLAGPRDTQYF.

This chain uses TRBV2 with TRBJ2-7. The V gene's germline CDR1 is SNHLY and CDR2 FYNNEI. This CDR3 spans 12 amino acids. The CDR3 here is CASSGVSYEQYF.

The genes are TRBV9 and TRBJ2-2; the TCRdb call, TRBD2, lacks DNA for checking. CDR1 is SGDLS and CDR2 is YYNGEE in the germline V gene. CDR3 length equals 17 residues. CDR3 in amino acids: CASSNIAGTSGTGELFF.

V gene TRBV12-3 or TRBV12-4 combines with J gene TRBJ2-7; lacking DNA, the TRBD1 call made by TCRdb goes unchecked. The CDR3 contains 15 residues. The CDR3 is CASSFGGGSSYEQYF.

This chain joins TRBV29-1 and TRBJ2-5; TCRdb calls TRBD2, which cannot be checked without DNA. CDR1 SQVTM and CDR2 ANQGSEA come from the germline V gene. This CDR3 has 18 amino acids. CDR3 loop: CSVEGGTRELLAGETQYF. Together with reference TRBV29-1 and TRBJ2-5, the CDR3 gives the full variable domain: SAVISQKPSRDICQRGTSLTIQCQVDSQVTMMFWYRQQPGQSLTLIATANQGSEATYESGFVIDKFPISRPNLTFSTLTVSNMSPEDSSIYLCSVEGGTRELLAGETQYFGPGTRLLVL.

The V gene is TRBV5-1, the J gene TRBJ2-2; checking the TCRdb D call of TRBD2 is not possible without DNA. Germline-derived CDR1 and CDR2 are SGHRS and YFSETQ. This CDR3 has 18 amino acids. The CDR3: CASSRGLAGGPDTGELFF.